This T cell receptor beta chain was sequenced during a study of CD8 T cells in Susac syndrome. Trimming cost V 8 bases and J 5 bases; bases outside gene matches: 11. Germline V lookup: CDR1 MNHNS, CDR2 SASEGT. The CDR3 extends over 14 amino acids. With random hexamers, reverse transcription was performed on about 0.5 to 1 ug of RNA. Amplification of TCR beta CDR3 used immunoSEQ multiplex PCR across 54 Vbeta and 13 Jbeta. TCRdb passed the immunoSEQ multiplex PCR reads through MiXCR, listing each CDR3 protein once. The sample includes about 120,000 distinct CDR3 sequences, less than 95% of them seen just once.

Material for sequencing was CD4+ T cells from PBMCs. V gene TRBV6-1 combines with J gene TRBJ2-5, with TRBD1 matching 7 bases. This clonotype was obtained from a human donor in good health. Written as DNA, the CDR3 is TGTGCCAGCGAAGCGGACAGGCGAAGCGAGACCCAGTACTTC. Translation: CASEADRRSETQYF.